This is a list of T cell receptor beta chains from one sample in a study of siplizumab effects on memory and regulatory T cells. The data were produced by immunoSEQ multiplex PCR, yet TCRdb's version contains in-frame clones alone and is incomplete. The table lists about 87,000 clones, 90% to 95% of them singletons. Sequencing input: non-Treg CD4+ T cells sorted from blood. The receptors were sampled from a human donor in good health. CDR3s include the opening cysteine and the closing phenylalanine or tryptophan. Each record gives: J gene, D gene, clone size, V gene, CDR3 protein, CDR3 DNA. D genes are given only for firm matches. Size is omitted from some rows. Given values are once, few, many or a class for expanded clones.

>TRBJ1-2|-|-|TRBV7-9
CASSLGRDGYTF
TGTGCCAGCAGCTTAGGACGTGATGGCTACACCTTC
>TRBJ2-5|-|-|TRBV20-1
CSATETPAQYF
TGCAGTGCAACTGAAACTCCCGCCCAGTACTTC
>TRBJ1-1|-|few|TRBV9
CASSETGWTEAFF
TGTGCCAGCAGCGAAACAGGGTGGACTGAAGCTTTCTTT
>TRBJ1-5|TRBD1|-|TRBV30
CAWTNRGWGNQPQHF
TGTGCCTGGACCAACAGGGGCTGGGGCAATCAGCCCCAGCATTTT
>TRBJ1-1|-|-|TRBV6-1
CASSAKKGTEAFF
TGTGCCAGCAGCGCTAAGAAAGGCACTGAAGCTTTCTTT
>TRBJ2-5|-|-|TRBV7-7
CASSQSRETQYF
TGTGCTAGCAGCCAATCTCGGGAGACCCAGTACTTC
>TRBJ2-6|TRBD2|-|TRBV19
CASSIGPGRGSGANVLTF
TGTGCCAGTAGTATAGGTCCAGGGAGGGGCTCTGGGGCCAACGTCCTGACTTTC
>TRBJ1-1|TRBD1|-|TRBV6-6
CASSYDRGSEAFF
TGTGCCAGCAGTTACGACAGGGGATCTGAAGCTTTCTTT
>TRBJ2-3|-|-|TRBV5-8
CASSLNGGPPTDTQYF
TGTGCCAGCAGCTTGAATGGCGGCCCTCCCACAGATACGCAGTATTTT
>TRBJ1-4|TRBD1|-|TRBV4-1
CASSTGVSEKLFF
TGCGCCAGCAGCACAGGGGTTAGTGAAAAACTGTTTTTT
>TRBJ1-3|-|-|TRBV6-1
CASSVNRLGGYRNTIYF
TGTGCCAGCAGTGTTAACAGGTTGGGGGGTTATAGAAACACCATATATTTT
>TRBJ1-2|-|-|TRBV11-2
CASSLDRGSGGYTF
TGTGCCAGCAGCTTAGATCGAGGGAGCGGCGGCTACACCTTC
>TRBJ1-3|-|-|TRBV4-1
CASSRRNTIYF
TGCGCCAGCAGCCGGAGAAACACCATATATTTT
>TRBJ2-1|TRBD2|-|TRBV29-1
CSVEFNSGRADEQFF
TGCAGCGTTGAATTCAATAGCGGGAGGGCCGACGAGCAGTTCTTC
>TRBJ1-3|-|-|TRBV7-8
CASSLVIRPTPKHTIYF
TGTGCCAGCAGCTTAGTAATTCGACCAACCCCTAAGCACACCATATATTTT
>TRBJ2-2|TRBD2|-|TRBV30
CAWSRLAAPNTGELFF
TGTGCCTGGAGTCGGCTAGCGGCCCCGAACACCGGGGAGCTGTTTTTT
>TRBJ1-6|-|-|TRBV5-1
CASSLRTNSPLHF
TGCGCCAGCAGCTTGAGGACGAATTCACCCCTCCACTTT
>TRBJ2-7|-|-|TRBV15
CATSRAGTYEQYF
TGTGCCACCAGCAGAGCTGGTACCTACGAGCAGTACTTC
>TRBJ2-3|-|once|TRBV14
CASSHHGGLSTDTQYF
TGTGCCAGCAGCCACCATGGGGGGTTGAGCACAGATACGCAGTATTTT
>TRBJ1-1|TRBD1|-|TRBV15
CATSARQGGTEAFF
TGTGCCACCAGCGCCCGACAGGGCGGCACTGAAGCTTTCTTT
>TRBJ1-6|-|-|TRBV9
CASSPDTVSPLHF
TGTGCCAGCAGTCCGGACACCGTTTCCCCCCTCCACTTT
>TRBJ2-6|-|-|TRBV5-4
CASSLASGQRSGANVLTF
TGTGCCAGCAGCTTGGCTTCTGGACAGCGCTCTGGGGCCAACGTCCTGACTTTC
>TRBJ1-1|-|-|TRBV6-5
CASGFGEGLTEAFF
TGTGCCAGCGGGTTTGGAGAGGGGCTCACTGAAGCTTTCTTT
>TRBJ2-2|-|-|TRBV9
CASSVGAQGLSTGELFF
TGTGCCAGCAGCGTTGGGGCCCAGGGCCTCTCGACCGGGGAGCTGTTTTTT
>TRBJ1-2|-|-|TRBV19
CASRPVSGDNYGYTF
TGTGCCAGTAGGCCCGTGAGCGGGGATAACTATGGCTACACCTTC
>TRBJ2-1|TRBD2|once|TRBV9
CASSVVASGETYNEQFF
TGTGCCAGCAGCGTAGTGGCTAGCGGGGAAACCTACAATGAGCAGTTCTTC
>TRBJ1-1|TRBD1|-|TRBV7-8
CASSTGTGGLTEAFF
TGTGCCAGCAGCACTGGGACAGGGGGATTAACTGAAGCTTTCTTT
>TRBJ2-2|-|once|TRBV6-4
CASRDLSRTKVNTGELFF
TGTGCCAGCAGGGACCTATCCCGGACTAAAGTTAACACCGGGGAGCTGTTTTTT
>TRBJ1-3|-|-|TRBV27
CASSYTGTGGNTIYF
TGTGCCAGCAGTTATACAGGGACTGGAGGAAACACCATATATTTT
>TRBJ1-1|-|-|TRBV9
CASSGEWSMNTEAFF
TGTGCCAGCAGCGGGGAGTGGAGCATGAACACTGAAGCTTTCTTT
>TRBJ1-3|-|-|TRBV4-1
CASSQSGTGSSGNTIYF
TGCGCCAGCAGCCAATCCGGGACTGGGAGCTCTGGAAACACCATATATTTT
>TRBJ1-1|-|-|TRBV5-1
CASTIQGADTEAFF
TGCGCCAGCACCATACAGGGTGCGGACACTGAAGCTTTCTTT
>TRBJ2-1|TRBD2|few|TRBV7-9
CASSRLAGVNYNEQFF
TGTGCCAGCAGTCGACTAGCGGGAGTGAACTACAATGAGCAGTTCTTC
>TRBJ1-1|-|-|TRBV19
CASSIVRGPQMNTEAFF
TGTGCCAGTAGTATAGTAAGGGGTCCTCAAATGAACACTGAAGCTTTCTTT
>TRBJ1-5|-|-|TRBV11-3
CASSLEFARAAQPQHF
TGTGCCAGCAGCTTAGAGTTCGCCAGGGCTGCTCAGCCCCAGCATTTT
>TRBJ2-7|TRBD1|once|TRBV6-5
CASSYRQGALSYEQYF
TGTGCCAGCAGTTACCGTCAGGGGGCCCTCTCCTACGAGCAGTACTTC
>TRBJ1-3|-|-|TRBV19
CASTNPGSSGNTIYF
TGTGCCAGTACTAATCCCGGGAGCTCTGGAAACACCATATATTTT